This T cell receptor beta chain comes out of a study of vaccination and CD4 T cells after COVID-19. Study-level information: Overlapping SARS-CoV-2, HCoV-NL63, HCoV-OC43 and HCoV-229E spike peptides were used to stimulate cells.

The germline CDR1 and CDR2 sequences are SGHVS and FQNEAQ. V lost 1 base and J lost 7, with 11 bases in between. The CDR3 runs 13 residues. The Oncomine TCR Beta short-read assay was applied to DNA of cultured CD4+ T cells. TCRdb passed the PCR reads through MiXCR, listing each CDR3 protein once. The top ten clones hold roughly 18% of a sample with under 20,000 distinct CDR3 sequences, about half of them seen once. General study findings and limits: In convalescent patients, a median approximately 86% of post-vaccine SARS-CoV-2-reactive clones appeared only after vaccination. SARS-CoV-2-reactive clonotype medians increased from roughly 19 to 38, not significantly.

In this sample, this clonotype turned up a few times. Its target is not known. The treatment denotes: roughly 11-day PBMC culture with coronavirus spike peptide pools or control peptides (ViraFEST assay). Antigen-specific T cells were expanded with peptide pools by ViraFEST, and TCRs were then sequenced. The specimen comprised CD4+ T cells from blood, cultured in vitro, sampled before SARS-CoV-2 vaccination. The genes are TRBV7-8 and TRBJ2-7; possible D gene TRBD2, 5 bases. This sequence originates from a human donor who had recovered from COVID-19. The CDR3: CASSLDGVEEQYF. CDR3 nucleotide sequence: TGTGCCAGCAGCTTAGACGGGGTCGAGGAGCAGTACTTC.